This TCR beta chain was observed in a study of cytomegalovirus exposure and HLA in healthy donors. General study points: Most TCR sequences were seen very rarely across donors, but some public TCRs occurred in many.

Generated by immunoSEQ multiplex PCR, the TCRdb table keeps only in-frame clones and is missing some. The sample lists fewer than 100,000 clones, approximately 95% occurring once. This clone has only one observation. Its antigen remains unidentified. The CDR3 runs 14 residues. Trimming pared 1 base from V and 4 bases from J, leaving 8 bases between. CDR1 LNHDA and CDR2 SQIVND come from the germline V gene (reference sequence). This chain uses TRBV19 with TRBJ1-5; D is ambiguous. This receptor was identified in a woman aged 18-35 years in good health and CMV-seropositive. Sequenced input: PBMCs. The CDR3 protein is CASSIAVANQPQHF. The CDR3 DNA sequence: TGTGCCAGTAGTATAGCCGTAGCGAATCAGCCCCAGCATTTT.